Listed below are T cell receptor beta chains from one sample, sequenced in a study of blood T cell repertoires in COVID-19. Sequencing was performed with immunoSEQ multiplex PCR; in TCRdb, only in-frame clones are kept and a portion is missing. The sample consists of roughly 200,000 clones, just under 85% of them appearing once. Specimen: peripheral blood. These receptor sequences come from a woman in her 70s with active or convalescent COVID-19. CDR3s include the opening cysteine and the closing phenylalanine or tryptophan. The order of the fields is CDR3 DNA, CDR3 protein, J gene, CDR3 length, D gene, V gene, clone size. A D gene is named only where the DNA matches it firmly. Clone size, where shown, is once, few, many, or a class for clones that have expanded.

CDR3nt: TGTGCCAGCACCCCCCAGGGCAACAGCGCGAACACTGAAGCTTTCTTT; CDR3aa: CASTPQGNSANTEAFF; j_gene: TRBJ1-1; len: 16; d_gene: .; v_gene: TRBV2; abundance: .
CDR3nt: TGCGCCAGCAGCTTGACTAGCGGGAGGCCGCAGAACACCGGGGAGCTGTTTTTT; CDR3aa: CASSLTSGRPQNTGELFF; j_gene: TRBJ2-2; len: 18; d_gene: TRBD2; v_gene: TRBV5-1; abundance: .
CDR3nt: TGTGCCAGCAGTTCGGCGGGAGGGCCTACAGATACGCAGTATTTT; CDR3aa: CASSSAGGPTDTQYF; j_gene: TRBJ2-3; len: 15; d_gene: TRBD2; v_gene: TRBV28; abundance: .
CDR3nt: TGTGCCATCAGTAGAACAGGGGGCGGTGAGACCCAGTACTTC; CDR3aa: CAISRTGGGETQYF; j_gene: TRBJ2-5; len: 14; d_gene: TRBD1; v_gene: TRBV10-3; abundance: .
CDR3nt: TGTGCCAGCAGTCTTTCTTCAGGGACTGAAGCTTTCTTT; CDR3aa: CASSLSSGTEAFF; j_gene: TRBJ1-1; len: 13; d_gene: .; v_gene: TRBV3-1/TRBV3-2; abundance: .
CDR3nt: TGTGCCAGCAGCGTACTAGCGGAGGGGGAATATACGCAGTATTTT; CDR3aa: CASSVLAEGEYTQYF; j_gene: TRBJ2-3; len: 15; d_gene: .; v_gene: TRBV9; abundance: .
CDR3nt: TGTGCCAGCAGTTTTAAACAGGGCTATGGCTACACCTTC; CDR3aa: CASSFKQGYGYTF; j_gene: TRBJ1-2; len: 13; d_gene: .; v_gene: TRBV12-3/TRBV12-4; abundance: .
CDR3nt: TGTGCCAGCTCACCACTTGACAGCACCGGGGAGCTGTTTTTT; CDR3aa: CASSPLDSTGELFF; j_gene: TRBJ2-2; len: 14; d_gene: .; v_gene: TRBV18; abundance: .
CDR3nt: TGTGCCAGCACCCGGGACTTCCTAGGCAAGTACTTC; CDR3aa: CASTRDFLGKYF; j_gene: TRBJ2-7; len: 12; d_gene: .; v_gene: TRBV2; abundance: .
CDR3nt: TGTGCCAGCAGTGAGCCGGGATCTAACTATGGCTACACCTTC; CDR3aa: CASSEPGSNYGYTF; j_gene: TRBJ1-2; len: 14; d_gene: .; v_gene: TRBV6-1; abundance: .
CDR3nt: TGTGCCTGGGCTGAGGAAGACAGGGGGCCTTTTGGCTACACCTTC; CDR3aa: CAWAEEDRGPFGYTF; j_gene: TRBJ1-2; len: 15; d_gene: TRBD1; v_gene: TRBV30; abundance: .
CDR3nt: TGTGCCAGCAGCCTAGAAGCGGGGAGGGAGGAGACCCAGTACTTC; CDR3aa: CASSLEAGREETQYF; j_gene: TRBJ2-5; len: 15; d_gene: TRBD2; v_gene: TRBV14; abundance: .
CDR3nt: TGCGCCAGCAGCGCGGACGGGGATAGCAATCAGCCCCAGCATTTT; CDR3aa: CASSADGDSNQPQHF; j_gene: TRBJ1-5; len: 15; d_gene: .; v_gene: TRBV5-1; abundance: .
CDR3nt: TGTGCCACCAGTGACCCAGCCGGGGGGGAGCAGTACTTC; CDR3aa: CATSDPAGGEQYF; j_gene: TRBJ2-7; len: 13; d_gene: TRBD2; v_gene: TRBV24-1; abundance: .
CDR3nt: TGTGCCATCAGCCCCCGACTAGCGGGGGGGGGAGATACGCAGTATTTT; CDR3aa: CAISPRLAGGGDTQYF; j_gene: TRBJ2-3; len: 16; d_gene: TRBD2; v_gene: TRBV24-1; abundance: .
CDR3nt: TGTGCCAGCAGCCAAGCTAGTGAGCAGTTCTTC; CDR3aa: CASSQASEQFF; j_gene: TRBJ2-1; len: 11; d_gene: .; v_gene: TRBV3-1/TRBV3-2; abundance: once
CDR3nt: TGCGCCAGCAGCCCCGGACCGGGGGGTACGCAGTATTTT; CDR3aa: CASSPGPGGTQYF; j_gene: TRBJ2-3; len: 13; d_gene: TRBD2; v_gene: TRBV5-1; abundance: .
CDR3nt: TGTGCCATTCGAAGGGGTTCAACTAATGAAAAACTGTTTTTT; CDR3aa: CAIRRGSTNEKLFF; j_gene: TRBJ1-4; len: 14; d_gene: .; v_gene: TRBV27; abundance: few
CDR3nt: TGTGCCAGCAGTTTATGGAGGAGTTTCGAAAACATTCAGTACTTC; CDR3aa: CASSLWRSFENIQYF; j_gene: TRBJ2-4; len: 15; d_gene: .; v_gene: TRBV28; abundance: .
CDR3nt: TGTGCCAGTTCCTTTGGAGGGGCCGGGGGCAATCAGCCCCAGCATTTT; CDR3aa: CASSFGGAGGNQPQHF; j_gene: TRBJ1-5; len: 16; d_gene: .; v_gene: TRBV19; abundance: once
CDR3nt: TGTGCCAGCAGCAAGGGGGGGCGGTCCTATAATTCACCCCTCCACTTT; CDR3aa: CASSKGGRSYNSPLHF; j_gene: TRBJ1-6; len: 16; d_gene: .; v_gene: TRBV2; abundance: .
CDR3nt: TGTGCCAGCAGTTTACCCGTTAGCCCAGGGACTAGCATCGCGGGGAATACGCAGTATTTT; CDR3aa: CASSLPVSPGTSIAGNTQYF; j_gene: TRBJ2-3; len: 20; d_gene: TRBD2; v_gene: TRBV28; abundance: .
CDR3nt: TGTGCCAGCAGTTTATCGGGGCGACCTTACAATGAGCAGTTCTTC; CDR3aa: CASSLSGRPYNEQFF; j_gene: TRBJ2-1; len: 15; d_gene: .; v_gene: TRBV27; abundance: .
CDR3nt: TGTGCCAGCAGATTCGGACAGAACACTGAAGCTTTCTTT; CDR3aa: CASRFGQNTEAFF; j_gene: TRBJ1-1; len: 13; d_gene: .; v_gene: TRBV27; abundance: .